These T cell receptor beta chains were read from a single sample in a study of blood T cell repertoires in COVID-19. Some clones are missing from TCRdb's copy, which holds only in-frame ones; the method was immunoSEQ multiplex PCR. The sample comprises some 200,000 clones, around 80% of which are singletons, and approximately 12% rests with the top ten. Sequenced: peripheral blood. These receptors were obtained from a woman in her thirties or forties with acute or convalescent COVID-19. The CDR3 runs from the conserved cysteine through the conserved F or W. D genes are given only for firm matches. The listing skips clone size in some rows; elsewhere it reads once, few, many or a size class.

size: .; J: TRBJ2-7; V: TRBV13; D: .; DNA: TGTGCCAGCAGCTTAGGTATGAGCTCCTACGAGCAGTACTTC; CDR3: CASSLGMSSYEQYF
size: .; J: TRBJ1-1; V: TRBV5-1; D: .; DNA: TGCGCCAGCAGCTCCAGGGGCCCTGGGACTGAAGCTTTCTTT; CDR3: CASSSRGPGTEAFF
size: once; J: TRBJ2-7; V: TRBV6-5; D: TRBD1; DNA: TGTGCCAGCAGTCGGGACAGCAATTCTTACGAGCAGTACTTC; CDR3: CASSRDSNSYEQYF
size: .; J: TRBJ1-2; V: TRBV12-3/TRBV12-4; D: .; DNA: TGTGCCAGCAGCCTACAGCTTCGCTATGGCTACACCTTC; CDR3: CASSLQLRYGYTF
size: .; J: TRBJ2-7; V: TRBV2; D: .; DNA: TGTGCCAGCAGTGATACGGGACTCTCCTACGAGCAGTACTTC; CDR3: CASSDTGLSYEQYF
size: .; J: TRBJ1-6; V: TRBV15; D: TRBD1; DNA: TGTGCCACCAGCAGTCGGGGACAGGGCGGTTCACCCCTCCACTTT; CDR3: CATSSRGQGGSPLHF
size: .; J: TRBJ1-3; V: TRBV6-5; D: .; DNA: TGTGCCAGCAGCGTCCGTGAGGGAAACACCATATATTTT; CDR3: CASSVREGNTIYF
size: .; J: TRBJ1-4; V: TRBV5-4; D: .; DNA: TGTGCCAGCAGCCCGGGAGTCCCACCCCATGAAAAACTGTTTTTT; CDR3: CASSPGVPPHEKLFF
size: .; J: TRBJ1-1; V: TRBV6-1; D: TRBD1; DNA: TGTGCCAGCTGGACAGGGGCCCCGGAGACTGAAGCTTTCTTT; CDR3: CASWTGAPETEAFF
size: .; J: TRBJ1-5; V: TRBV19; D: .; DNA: TGTGCCAGTAGTATCCGTCAGTATCAGCCCCAGCATTTT; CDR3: CASSIRQYQPQHF
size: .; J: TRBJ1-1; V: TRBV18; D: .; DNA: TGTGCCAGCTCACCACGAATGGGGGCCAACACTGAAGCTTTCTTT; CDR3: CASSPRMGANTEAFF
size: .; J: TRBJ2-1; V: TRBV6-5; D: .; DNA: TGTGCCAGCTATAACTCCTACAATGAGCAGTTCTTC; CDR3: CASYNSYNEQFF
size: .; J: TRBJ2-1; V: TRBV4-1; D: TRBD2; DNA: TGCGCCAGCAGCCAAGATCCACCTAGCGGGAGTTACAATGAGCAGTTCTTC; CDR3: CASSQDPPSGSYNEQFF
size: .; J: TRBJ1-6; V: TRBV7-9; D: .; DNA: TGTGCCAGCAGCCGGACAGAATATAATTCACCCCTCCACTTT; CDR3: CASSRTEYNSPLHF
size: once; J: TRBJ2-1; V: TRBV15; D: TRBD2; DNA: TGTGCCACACTGAAGCGGGGGTCCTACAATGAGCAGTTCTTC; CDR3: CATLKRGSYNEQFF
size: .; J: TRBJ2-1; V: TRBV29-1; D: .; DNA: TGCAGCGTTGATCCCCGGCTAGCTGAGGCGGGTGAGCAGTTCTTC; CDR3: CSVDPRLAEAGEQFF
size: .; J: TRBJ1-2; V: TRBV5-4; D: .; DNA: TGTGCCAGCAGCTCGGTTCCCCGGGACACTAACTATGGCTACACCTTC; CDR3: CASSSVPRDTNYGYTF
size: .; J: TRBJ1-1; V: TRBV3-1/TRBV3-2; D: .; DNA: TGTGCCAGCAGCCCGCACCGGGAGAACACTGAAGCTTTCTTT; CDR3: CASSPHRENTEAFF